The 20 T cell receptor beta chains below come from one sample, sequenced in a study of cytomegalovirus exposure and HLA in healthy donors. 13 Jbeta primers and 60 Vbeta primers were used for the PCR. The table came from immunoSEQ multiplex PCR; TCRdb's copy has only in-frame clones and leaves some out. Of more than 150,000 clones listed, 78% are singletons. The sample comprised PBMCs. The receptors originated from a woman aged 45-65 years in good health and CMV-seropositive.

This chain links TRBV6-6 with TRBJ1-2, with D maybe TRBD1 (6 bases). The V end was cut by 6 bases, the J end by 7 bases, with 21 bases between. Germline CDR1 is MNHNY and CDR2 is SVGAGI (reference sequence). The CDR3 contains 15 residues. The CDR3 nucleotides are TGTGCCAGCAGCCCAGAGGGGGTTTGGATCGGTGGCTACACCTTC. Its translation: CASSPEGVWIGGYTF.

The J gene is TRBJ1-1, the V gene TRBV2; 7 bases map to TRBD1. The V gene end was trimmed by 3 bases and the J gene end by 6 bases; junction bases not matched to a gene: 10. Germline CDR1 reads SNHLY; CDR2 reads FYNNEI. This CDR3 comprises 15 residues. CDR3 DNA sequence: TGTGCCAGCAGTGATAGGCGCAGGGGGTTCTCTGAAGCTTTCTTT. This translates into CASSDRRRGFSEAFF.

Only a few counts were recorded for this clone. V gene TRBV4-3 combines with J gene TRBJ2-3, with a weak D call TRBD2 (6 bases). Trimming left V 0 bases short and J 3 bases short, with 10 bases between. The CDR3 contains 15 residues. Germline V gene data show CDR1 as LGHNA and CDR2 as YSLEER. CDR3 nucleotide sequence: TGCGCCAGCAGCCAAGAGGGCGGGGTAACAGATACGCAGTATTTT. This encodes CASSQEGGVTDTQYF.

This chain links TRBV6-1 with TRBJ2-5, with 11 nucleotides matching TRBD1. Germline V gene sequence: CDR1 MNHNS, CDR2 SASEGT. CDR3 size: 14 residues. V shed 4 bases, J shed 5 bases, and the junction held 3 bases outside the gene matches. CDR3 in amino acids: CASSGTGGWETQYF. Here the CDR3 DNA reads TGTGCCAGCAGTGGGACAGGGGGCTGGGAGACCCAGTACTTC.

V usage is TRBV6-1 and J usage is TRBJ1-2; no clear D gene. The CDR3 loop spans 16 amino acids. CDR1 MNHNS and CDR2 SASEGT come from the germline V gene. Trimming removed 0 bases from V and 0 bases from J, with 11 bases in between. CDR3 loop: CASSEAKQIPNYGYTF. In nucleotides, the CDR3 is TGTGCCAGCAGTGAAGCGAAACAAATACCTAACTATGGCTACACCTTC.

The CDR3 sequence: CASSSRTGGDSPLHF. CDR3 nucleotide sequence: TGTGCCAGCAGTTCTCGAACAGGGGGGGATTCACCCCTCCACTTT. The rearrangement joins TRBV6-6 to TRBJ1-6; TRBD1 aligns across 8 bases. This CDR3 contains 15 residues. V was pared by 4 bases and J by 8 bases, with 7 bases of the junction left unmatched. Germline CDR1 reads MNHNY; CDR2 reads SVGAGI (reference sequence).

This clone has more than one count but fewer than ten. The V gene is TRBV7-2, the J gene TRBJ2-7, with 12 nucleotides matching TRBD2. The germline V gene has CDR1 SGHTA and CDR2 FQGNSA. The CDR3 length is 15 residues. Trimming took 7 bases from V and 4 from J; bases not matched to a gene: 8. The CDR3 sequence: CASKSQGLAGYEQYF. The CDR3 DNA sequence: TGTGCCAGCAAGTCCCAAGGACTAGCGGGATACGAGCAGTACTTC.

This chain uses TRBV7-8 with TRBJ2-3; possibly TRBD1 for D (7 bases). Germline CDR1 reads SGHVS; CDR2 reads FQNEAQ. Deletions cut 1 base from V and 3 bases from J, with 17 bases between. The CDR3 is 17 residues long. This CDR3 is CASSLVVAGGLTDTQYF. The CDR3 region has the DNA TGTGCCAGCAGCTTAGTAGTGGCAGGGGGGTTAACAGATACGCAGTATTTT.

This clone appeared a few times. This chain links TRBV9 with TRBJ1-1; no definite D call. This CDR3 has 14 residues. V was shortened by 2 bases and J by 1 base, with 9 bases between the two germline ends. The germline gives CDR1 SGDLS, CDR2 YYNGEE. CDR3 coding DNA: TGTGCCAGCAGCGTTGATTCACAGAACACTGAAGCTTTCTTT. This codes for CASSVDSQNTEAFF.

The V and J genes are TRBV5-6 and TRBJ2-1, with 8 bases fitting TRBD2. The CDR3 extends over 15 amino acids. The V segment lost 2 bases and the J segment 4 bases; nucleotides outside the gene matches: 5. CDR1 is SGHDT, CDR2 YYEEEE, per germline. In DNA form, the CDR3 reads TGTGCCAGCAGCTTAGGGACTAGGCTTTACAATGAGCAGTTCTTC. Translating it yields CASSLGTRLYNEQFF.

This clone showed up just once. This chain uses TRBV19 with TRBJ1-2, with unresolved D. Germline V gene sequence: CDR1 LNHDA, CDR2 SQIVND (reference sequence). Trimming took off 5 bases at V and 7 bases at J, with 14 bases between the two ends. The length of the CDR3 is 13 residues. The CDR3 DNA is TGTGCCAGTAGTGTCGACTTTACTGTTGGCTACACCTTC. This translates into CASSVDFTVGYTF.

The CDR3 loop reads CASSFKDSFSGNTIYF. The DNA for the CDR3 is TGTGCCAGCAGCTTTAAGGACAGCTTCTCTGGAAACACCATATATTTT. The rearrangement links TRBV7-6 to TRBJ1-3; weak D call: TRBD1 (6 bases). Germline V gives CDR1 SGHVS, CDR2 FNYEAQ. This CDR3 comprises 16 residues. V lost 3 bases to trimming and J lost 0 bases, with 12 bases between them.

This rearrangement joins TRBV9 to TRBJ2-5; possibly TRBD1 for D (8 bases). Trimming pared 3 bases from V and 5 bases from J, leaving 14 bases between. The V gene's germline CDR1 is SGDLS and CDR2 YYNGEE. The CDR3 contains 14 residues. The CDR3, as DNA: TGTGCCAGCAGCGGTACAGGGGGGGCGGAGACCCAGTACTTC. Translation gives CASSGTGGAETQYF.

CDR3 sequence (DNA): TGTGCCAGCACACCCTCTCCCGGGGGGTCTTACTATGGCTACACCTTC. Translation gives CASTPSPGGSYYGYTF. This sequence joins TRBV5-6 and TRBJ1-2, with D possibly TRBD1 on 5 matching bases. CDR3 length: 16 amino acids. The ends were cut back, 6 bases at V and 3 bases at J, with 21 bases in the middle. The germline V gene encodes CDR1 SGHDT and CDR2 YYEEEE.

V usage is TRBV6-5 and J usage is TRBJ1-1; TRBD1 might be the D (6 bases). The V and J ends lost 5 bases and 4 bases respectively, with 11 bases between them. Germline lookup yields CDR1 MNHEY and CDR2 SVGAGI. The CDR3 consists of 13 residues. CDR3 nucleotide sequence: TGTGCCAGCAGTGCCACAGGGTTCACTGAAGCTTTCTTT. Encoded protein: CASSATGFTEAFF.

This clone occurred once. V usage is TRBV4-3 and J usage is TRBJ1-1; no firm D call. The CDR3 is made up of 14 amino acids. In germline, CDR1 is LGHNA, CDR2 YSLEER. V was pared by 1 base and J by 1 base, with 7 bases between. CDR3 sequence reads: CASSQGYRNTEAFF. The CDR3 nucleotides are TGCGCCAGCAGCCAAGGATACAGGAACACTGAAGCTTTCTTT.

This chain joins TRBV5-1 and TRBJ2-2; 13 nucleotides agree with TRBD2. Trimming cost V 3 bases and J 0 bases; bases outside gene matches: 2. Germline CDR1 and CDR2: SGHRS and YFSETQ. The CDR3 is 17 residues long. CDR3 loop: CASSWGTSGANTGELFF. Written as DNA, the CDR3 is TGCGCCAGCAGCTGGGGGACTAGCGGGGCGAACACCGGGGAGCTGTTTTTT.

The chain links TRBV5-1 to TRBJ1-3, with 10 bases lining up with TRBD1. With V trimmed by 0 bases and J by 6 bases, 6 bases remained unmatched. Germline-derived CDR1 and CDR2 are SGHRS and YFSETQ. This CDR3 is 16 amino acids long. CDR3 sequence (DNA): TGCGCCAGCAGCTTGGATTGGGACAGGGGAGCAAACACCATATATTTT. It is translated as CASSLDWDRGANTIYF.

This chain connects TRBV7-8 to TRBJ2-5; tentative D call: TRBD2 (7 bases). This CDR3 has 15 residues. V dropped 6 bases and J dropped 5 bases, with 19 bases sitting between them. Per the germline V gene, CDR1 is SGHVS and CDR2 is FQNEAQ. The CDR3: CASSQPGGLKETQYF. The CDR3 nucleotides are TGTGCCAGCAGTCAACCGGGGGGCCTTAAGGAGACCCAGTACTTC.

The V gene is TRBV28, the J gene TRBJ1-3; no definite D call. Trimming stripped 3 bases from V and 0 bases from J, with 9 bases between. This CDR3 is 15 amino acids long. CDR1 and CDR2 (germline): MDHEN, SYDVKM. CDR3 amino acids: CASSFGGSSGNTIYF. The CDR3 DNA reads TGTGCCAGCAGTTTCGGCGGAAGCTCTGGAAACACCATATATTTT.